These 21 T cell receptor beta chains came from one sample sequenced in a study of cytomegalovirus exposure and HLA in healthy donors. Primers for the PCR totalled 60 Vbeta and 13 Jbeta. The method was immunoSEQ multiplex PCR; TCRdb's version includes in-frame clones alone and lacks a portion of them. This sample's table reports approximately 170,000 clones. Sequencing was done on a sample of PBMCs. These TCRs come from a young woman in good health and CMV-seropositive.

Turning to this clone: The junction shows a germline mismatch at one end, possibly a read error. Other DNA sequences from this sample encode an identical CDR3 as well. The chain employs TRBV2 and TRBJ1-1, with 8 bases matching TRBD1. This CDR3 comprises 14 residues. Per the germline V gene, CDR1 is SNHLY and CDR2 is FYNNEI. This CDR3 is CASSGQGLGTEAFF. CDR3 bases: TGTGCCAGCAGTGGACAGGGGTTAGGGACTGAAGCCTTCTTT. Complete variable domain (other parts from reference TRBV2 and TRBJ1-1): EPEVTQTPSHQVTQMGQEVILRCVPISNHLYFYWYRQILGQKVEFLVSFYNNEISEKSEIFDDQFSVERPDGSNFTLKIRSTKLEDSAMYFCASSGQGLGTEAFFGQGTRLTVV.

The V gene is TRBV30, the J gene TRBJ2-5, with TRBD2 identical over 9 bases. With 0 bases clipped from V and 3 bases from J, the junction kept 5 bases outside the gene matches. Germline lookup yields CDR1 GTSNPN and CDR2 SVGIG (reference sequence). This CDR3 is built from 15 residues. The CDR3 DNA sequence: TGTGCCTGGAGTGTGGGGGCTAGCGGGGAAGAGACCCAGTACTTC. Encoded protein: CAWSVGASGEETQYF. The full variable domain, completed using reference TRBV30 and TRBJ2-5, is SQTIHQWPATLVQPVGSPLSLECTVEGTSNPNLYWYRQAAGRGLQLLFYSVGIGQISSEVPQNLSASRPQDRQFILSSKKLLLSDSGFYLCAWSVGASGEETQYFGPGTRLLVL.

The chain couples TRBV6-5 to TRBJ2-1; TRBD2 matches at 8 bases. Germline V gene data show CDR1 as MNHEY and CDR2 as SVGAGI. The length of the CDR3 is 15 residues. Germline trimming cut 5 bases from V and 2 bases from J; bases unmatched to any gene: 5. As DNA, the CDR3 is TGTGCCAGCAGTCCTGGCGGGGGGACCTACAATGAGCAGTTCTTC. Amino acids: CASSPGGGTYNEQFF.

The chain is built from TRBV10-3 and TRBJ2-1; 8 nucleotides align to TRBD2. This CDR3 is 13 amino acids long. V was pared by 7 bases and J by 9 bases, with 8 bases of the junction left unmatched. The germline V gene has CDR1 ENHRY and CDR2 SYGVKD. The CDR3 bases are TGTGCCATCAAATTAGCGGGACTAGGTGAGCAGTTCTTC. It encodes CAIKLAGLGEQFF.

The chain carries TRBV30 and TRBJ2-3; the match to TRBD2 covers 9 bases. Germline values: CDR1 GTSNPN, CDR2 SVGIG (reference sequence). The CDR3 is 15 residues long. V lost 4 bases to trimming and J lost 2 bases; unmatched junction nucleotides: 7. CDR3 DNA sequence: TGTGCCTGGAAACGGCAGCGGGGGGCCACAGATACGCAGTATTTT. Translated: CAWKRQRGATDTQYF.

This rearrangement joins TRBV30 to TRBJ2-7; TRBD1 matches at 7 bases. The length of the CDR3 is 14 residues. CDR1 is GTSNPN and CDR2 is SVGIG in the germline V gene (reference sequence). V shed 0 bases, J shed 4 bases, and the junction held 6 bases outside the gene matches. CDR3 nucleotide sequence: TGTGCCTGGAGTGTCCCGGGACAGAAATACGAGCAGTACTTC. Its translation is CAWSVPGQKYEQYF.

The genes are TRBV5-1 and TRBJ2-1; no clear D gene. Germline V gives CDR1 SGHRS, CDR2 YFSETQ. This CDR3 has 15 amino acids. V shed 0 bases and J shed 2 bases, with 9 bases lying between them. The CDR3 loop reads CASSLVKPTYNEQFF. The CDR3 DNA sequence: TGCGCCAGCAGCTTGGTAAAGCCTACCTACAATGAGCAGTTCTTC.

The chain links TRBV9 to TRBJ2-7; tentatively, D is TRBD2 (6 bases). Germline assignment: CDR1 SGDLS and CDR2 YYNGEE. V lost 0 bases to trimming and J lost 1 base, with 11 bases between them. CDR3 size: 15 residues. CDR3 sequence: CASSVGGGGSYEQYF. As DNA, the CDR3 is TGTGCCAGCAGCGTAGGGGGAGGAGGATCCTACGAGCAGTACTTC.

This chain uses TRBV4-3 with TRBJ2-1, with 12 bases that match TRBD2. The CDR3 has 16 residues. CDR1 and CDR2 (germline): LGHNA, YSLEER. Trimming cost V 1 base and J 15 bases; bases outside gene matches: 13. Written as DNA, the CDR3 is TGCGCCAGCAGCCAAGGGAGGGGACTAGCGGGCTCCGGCAGGTTCTTC. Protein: CASSQGRGLAGSGRFF.

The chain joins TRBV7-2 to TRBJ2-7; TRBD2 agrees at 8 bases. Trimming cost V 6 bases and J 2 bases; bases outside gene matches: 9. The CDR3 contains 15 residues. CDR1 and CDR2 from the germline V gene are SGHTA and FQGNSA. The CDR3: CASRRGGNRAYEQYF. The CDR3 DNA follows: TGTGCCAGCAGACGGGGGGGGAACAGGGCCTACGAGCAGTACTTC.

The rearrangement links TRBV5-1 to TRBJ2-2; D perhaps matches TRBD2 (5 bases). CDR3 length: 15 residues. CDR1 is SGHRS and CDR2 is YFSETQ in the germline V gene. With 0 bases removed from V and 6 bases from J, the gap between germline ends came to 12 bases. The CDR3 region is CASSLGSGLAGELFF. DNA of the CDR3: TGCGCCAGCAGCTTGGGCTCGGGATTGGCCGGGGAGCTGTTTTTT. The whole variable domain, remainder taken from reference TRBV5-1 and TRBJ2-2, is KAGVTQTPRYLIKTRGQQVTLSCSPISGHRSVSWYQQTPGQGLQFLFEYFSETQRNKGNFPGRFSGRQFSNSRSEMNVSTLELGDSALYLCASSLGSGLAGELFFGEGSRLTVL.

CDR3 amino acids: CASSLIEYYGYTF. CDR3 coding DNA: TGTGCCAGCAGCTTAATAGAATACTATGGCTACACCTTC. V is TRBV7-8 and J is TRBJ1-2, with unresolved D. The germline CDR1 and CDR2 sequences are SGHVS and FQNEAQ. The CDR3 is made up of 13 amino acids. Trimming cost V 2 bases and J 3 bases, with 7 bases left between them. Variable domain in full (rest from reference TRBV7-8 and TRBJ1-2): GAGVSQSPRYKVAKRGQDVALRCDPISGHVSLFWYQQALGQGPEFLTYFQNEAQLDKSGLPSDRFFAERPEGSVSTLKIQRTQQEDSAVYLCASSLIEYYGYTFGSGTRLTVV.

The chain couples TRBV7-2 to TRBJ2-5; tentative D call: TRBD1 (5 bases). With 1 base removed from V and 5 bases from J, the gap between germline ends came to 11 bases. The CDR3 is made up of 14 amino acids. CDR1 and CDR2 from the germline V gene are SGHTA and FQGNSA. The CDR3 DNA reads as TGTGCCAGCAGCTTAGGTGGGCCAGGGGAGACCCAGTACTTC. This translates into CASSLGGPGETQYF. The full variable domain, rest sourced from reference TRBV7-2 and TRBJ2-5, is GAGVSQSPSNKVTEKGKDVELRCDPISGHTALYWYRQSLGQGLEFLIYFQGNSAPDKSGLPSDRFSAERTGGSVSTLTIQRTQQEDSAVYLCASSLGGPGETQYFGPGTRLLVL.

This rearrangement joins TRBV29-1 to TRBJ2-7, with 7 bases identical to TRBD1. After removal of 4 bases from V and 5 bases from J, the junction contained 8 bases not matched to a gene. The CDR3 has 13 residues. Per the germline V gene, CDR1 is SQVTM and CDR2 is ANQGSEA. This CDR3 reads CSVAPTTGDEQYF. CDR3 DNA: TGCAGCGTTGCCCCGACTACAGGGGACGAGCAGTACTTC.

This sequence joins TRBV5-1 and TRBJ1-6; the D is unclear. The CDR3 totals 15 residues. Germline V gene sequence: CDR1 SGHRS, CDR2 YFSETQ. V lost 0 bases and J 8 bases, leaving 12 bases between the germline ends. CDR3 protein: CASSLGWRSDSPLHF. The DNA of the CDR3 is TGCGCCAGCAGCTTGGGGTGGCGGTCAGATTCACCCCTCCACTTT.

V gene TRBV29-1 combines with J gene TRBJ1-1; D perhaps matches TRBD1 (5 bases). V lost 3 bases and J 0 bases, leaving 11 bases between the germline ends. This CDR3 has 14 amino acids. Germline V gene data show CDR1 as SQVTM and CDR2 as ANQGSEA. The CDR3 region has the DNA TGCAGCGTTGAGGGGCAGTTCATGAACACTGAAGCTTTCTTT. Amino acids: CSVEGQFMNTEAFF.

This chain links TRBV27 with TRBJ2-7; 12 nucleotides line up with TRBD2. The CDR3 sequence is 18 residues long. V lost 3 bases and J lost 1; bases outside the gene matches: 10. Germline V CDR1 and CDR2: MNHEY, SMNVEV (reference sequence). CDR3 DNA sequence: TGTGCCAGCAGTTTTCTAGCGGGAGGGCCAAGTAGGTCCTACGAGCAGTACTTC. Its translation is CASSFLAGGPSRSYEQYF.

CDR3: CASSFLRGSYEQYF. The DNA for the CDR3 is TGTGCCAGCAGCTTTCTCAGGGGATCCTACGAGCAGTACTTC. The chain has TRBV11-3 and TRBJ2-7; possibly TRBD1 for D (6 bases). CDR1 is SGHNT, CDR2 YENEEA, per germline. The ends were cut back, 3 bases at V and 1 base at J, with 10 bases in the middle. This CDR3 spans 14 amino acids.

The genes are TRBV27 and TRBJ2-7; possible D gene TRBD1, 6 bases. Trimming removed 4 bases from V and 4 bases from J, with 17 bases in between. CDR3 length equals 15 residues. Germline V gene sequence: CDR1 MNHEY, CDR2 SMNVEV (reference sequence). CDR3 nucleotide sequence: TGTGCCAGCAGTTCCGCCGACAGGTCTGAATACGAGCAGTACTTC. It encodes CASSSADRSEYEQYF.

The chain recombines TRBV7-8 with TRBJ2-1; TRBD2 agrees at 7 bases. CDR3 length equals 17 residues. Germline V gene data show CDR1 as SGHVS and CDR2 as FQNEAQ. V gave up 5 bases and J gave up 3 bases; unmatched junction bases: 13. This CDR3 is CASSQPGPGLIYNEQFF. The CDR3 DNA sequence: TGTGCCAGCAGCCAGCCCGGACCGGGACTAATCTACAATGAGCAGTTCTTC.

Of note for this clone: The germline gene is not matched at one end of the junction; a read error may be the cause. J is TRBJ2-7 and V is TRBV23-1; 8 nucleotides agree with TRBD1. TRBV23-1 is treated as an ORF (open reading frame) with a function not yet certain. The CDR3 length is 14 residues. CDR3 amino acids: CASSQSPRQGKRHF. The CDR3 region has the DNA TGCGCCAGCAGTCAATCGCCCCGACAGGGGAAAAGGCACTTC.